This TCR beta chain emerged from a study of blood T cell repertoires in COVID-19. Membership in each cohort depended on participant-reported clinical history. Original data processing: Reference gene primer amplification yielded estimated nucleated cell counts. The method was immunoSEQ multiplex PCR; TCRdb's version includes in-frame clones alone and lacks a portion of them. V and J calls and clone size come straight from that table; D and trimming were deduced from the DNA. This sample yields 200,000 or so clones, of which 75% to 90% are seen a single time; 3% to 4.5% belongs to the top ten. Per the germline V gene, CDR1 is SEHNR and CDR2 is FQNEAQ (reference sequence). The CDR3 contains 12 residues. The ends were cut back, 1 base at V and 5 bases at J, with 5 bases in the middle.

This TCR was sampled from a woman aged 40 to 50 with acute COVID-19. The sequenced sample was PBMCs or T cells enriched from blood (not recorded which). V gene TRBV7-9 combines with J gene TRBJ1-2; unclear D gene. The DNA for the CDR3 is TGTGCCAGCAGCTTAGATATGTATGGCTACACCTTC. Residues: CASSLDMYGYTF. Complete variable domain (other parts from reference TRBV7-9 and TRBJ1-2): DTGVSQNPRHKITKRGQNVTFRCDPISEHNRLYWYRQTLGQGPEFLTYFQNEAQLEKSRLLSDRFSAERPKGSFSTLEIQRTEQGDSAMYLCASSLDMYGYTFGSGTRLTVV.